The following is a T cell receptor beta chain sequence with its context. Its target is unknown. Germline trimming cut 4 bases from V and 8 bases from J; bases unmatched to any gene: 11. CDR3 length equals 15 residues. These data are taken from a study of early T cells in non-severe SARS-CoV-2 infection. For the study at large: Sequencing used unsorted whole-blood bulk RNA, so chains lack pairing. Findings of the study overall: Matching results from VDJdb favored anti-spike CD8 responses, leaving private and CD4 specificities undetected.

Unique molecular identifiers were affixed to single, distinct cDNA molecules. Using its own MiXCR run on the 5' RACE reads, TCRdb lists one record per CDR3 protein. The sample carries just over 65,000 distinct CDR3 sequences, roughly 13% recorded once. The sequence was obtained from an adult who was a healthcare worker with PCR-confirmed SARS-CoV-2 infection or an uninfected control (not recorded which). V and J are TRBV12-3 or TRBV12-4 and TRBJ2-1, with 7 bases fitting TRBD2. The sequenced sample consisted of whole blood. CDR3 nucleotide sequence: TGTGCCAGCAGTTCGAGCGGGACCCCGTCCGATGAGCAGTTCTTC. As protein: CASSSSGTPSDEQFF.